This T cell receptor beta chain was documented in a study of blood T cell repertoires in COVID-19. The overall study: PBMCs, B-cell-depleted T cells, or T cells provided the cDNA or gDNA that made up the material.

CDR1 is SGHTA, CDR2 FQGNSA, per germline. V dropped 5 bases and J dropped 5; count of bases not matched to a gene: 10. The CDR3 covers 16 residues. Original data processing: Cell counts per sample came from amplifying reference gene primers. The assay was immunoSEQ multiplex PCR, and TCRdb's table has in-frame clones only and misses some. V and J calls plus clone size are reproduced from that table; the DNA served to infer D and trimming. The sample carries some 190,000 clones, around 84% recorded once. The sample taken for sequencing was PBMCs or T cells enriched from blood (not recorded which). This TCR derives from a woman younger than 45 who had been exposed to COVID-19. This chain connects TRBV7-2 to TRBJ2-1; 9 bases line up with TRBD2. The CDR3 DNA reads TGTGCCAGCAGCCTTAGCGGGGGAACCCCTAACAATGAGCAGTTCTTC. Protein sequence: CASSLSGGTPNNEQFF.